The clone carrying this T cell receptor (beta chain) was seen ten or more times. The antigen remains unidentified. A single record per CDR3 protein comes from TCRdb applying MiXCR to the 5' RACE reads. The sample has hundreds of thousands of distinct CDR3 sequences, under 9.5% seen once. The CDR3 runs to 14 residues. Germline V gene sequence: CDR1 LGHDT, CDR2 YNNKEL (reference sequence). V was clipped by 6 bases and J by 3 bases; unmatched bases: 5. This sample is part of a study of identical twins. General study findings and limits: Invariant T cells like MAIT and iNKT could partly confound the zero-insertion analyses. Findings came from cross-sectional statistics, without long-term follow-up of donors. Researchers reported weaker excess twin sharing in beta out-of-frame sequences.

This same sample was also part of a study on yellow fever vaccine responses in identical twins.

Sequenced sample: memory (CD45RO+) T cells sorted from blood. The rearrangement links TRBV3-1 to TRBJ2-1; TRBD2 agrees at 7 bases. The TCR comes from a woman under 30 in good health. The CDR3 spells CASRRSSGYNEQFF. The CDR3 DNA sequence: TGTGCCAGCAGGCGGTCTAGCGGCTACAATGAGCAGTTCTTC.